This is a list of T cell receptor beta chains from one sample in a study of T-cell memory formation after mild COVID-19. TCRdb reprocessed the 5' RACE reads with MiXCR, giving one entry per CDR3 protein. The sample includes about 120,000 distinct CDR3 sequences, roughly 15% of them seen just once. The source material was PBMCs or a T cell subset sorted from them (not recorded which). These receptors came from an adult woman who had mild COVID-19 (a few samples of this study predate the infection). Cell type and time point are not known. CDR3s include the opening cysteine and the closing phenylalanine or tryptophan. Fields, in order: V gene, D gene, CDR3 protein. A D gene is named only where the DNA matches it firmly.

>TRBV11-3|.
CASSFSLGAPEQYF
>TRBV21-1|.
CASSKAPGQYGDNEQFF
>TRBV4-2|.
CASSQESNQGGSYNEQFF
>TRBV7-9|.
CASSLVSGGPMDEQYF
>TRBV29-1|TRBD1
CSSPPGTGVGGYTF
>TRBV29-1|.
CSVTDRSSYEQYF
>TRBV4-3|.
CASSQDGGASSFYNEQFF
>TRBV6-2/TRBV6-3|.
CASSTGSDTQYF
>TRBV6-5|.
CASGGLPPVGYTF
>TRBV12-3/TRBV12-4|.
CASSPRWNTEAFF
>TRBV19|.
CASSPQGKAAFF
>TRBV6-5|TRBD2
CASTRSGDSYEQYF
>TRBV6-1|TRBD2
CASSEREEETQYF
>TRBV24-1|.
CATSELPSQGPQETQYF
>TRBV5-5|.
CASSWRQDNTGELFF
>TRBV12-3/TRBV12-4|TRBD1
CASSFAGTGIDEQFF
>TRBV4-2|.
CASSQEFRGTYEQYF
>TRBV28|.
CASSFEADTQYF
>TRBV5-4|.
CASSHLSLGRAYNEQFF
>TRBV29-1|TRBD2
CSVDGLAGGPRYNEQFF
>TRBV20-1|.
CSARLAETQYF
>TRBV20-1|TRBD2
CSARKGLAHSYNEQFF
>TRBV20-1|TRBD2
CSARTSGAYEQYF
>TRBV6-2/TRBV6-3|TRBD2
CASSSQLAWFF
>TRBV10-3|.
CAIGWGQSSYEQYF
>TRBV9|TRBD2
CASSVAWRGVADTQYF
>TRBV18|TRBD1
CASSPLQGEGNTIYF
>TRBV6-5|TRBD1
CASRARGRQSMPYF
>TRBV6-2/TRBV6-3|TRBD1
CASTRQGARGQYF
>TRBV19|.
CASSITVSTYEQYF
>TRBV7-9|TRBD2
CASSWTSGHNEQFF
>TRBV6-2/TRBV6-3|.
CASSSSIFEAFF